This TCR beta chain was retrieved from a study of control samples from healthy donors and cancer patients. The CDR3 loop spans 17 amino acids. Trimming cost V 1 base and J 0 bases; bases outside gene matches: 5. CDR1 and CDR2 (germline): KGHDR, SFDVKD. Profiling relied on immunoSEQ multiplex PCR, and the TCRdb table lists in-frame clones only, not all of them. Of 65,000 to 90,000 clones in the sample, approximately 89% were seen once. Sequenced input: blood. The source is a man aged 50-60 years in good health. The rearrangement joins TRBV24-1 to TRBJ2-1, with 7 bases matching TRBD2. The CDR3 here is CATSDLAGTLSYNEQFF. DNA of the CDR3: TGTGCCACCAGTGATTTAGCGGGGACCCTCTCCTACAATGAGCAGTTCTTC.